A selection of T cell receptor beta chains follows, all from one sample in a study of cytomegalovirus exposure and HLA in healthy donors. Clones were read by immunoSEQ multiplex PCR, and TCRdb kept only the in-frame ones, dropping some. The table shows about 110,000 clones, with 65% to 80% occurring only once. The sample was PBMCs. The receptors originated from a male donor in good health and CMV-seronegative. Both conserved end residues are part of each CDR3. D genes are given only for firm matches. Clone size is stated in some rows and not others, as once, few, many or a class when expanded.

d_call	j_call	v_call	clone_size	cdr3_aa	cdr3_nt
.	TRBJ2-5	TRBV7-8	.	CASSLGGRSGETQYF	TGTGCCAGCAGCTTAGGAGGGCGGAGCGGGGAGACCCAGTACTTC
TRBD2	TRBJ2-7	TRBV4-1	.	CASSPDGAGGNYEQYF	TGCGCCAGCAGCCCCGATGGAGCGGGAGGGAACTACGAGCAGTACTTC
TRBD2	TRBJ2-5	TRBV6-5	.	CASSRREGGETQYF	TGTGCCAGCAGTCGGCGGGAGGGCGGAGAGACCCAGTACTTC
TRBD1	TRBJ1-2	TRBV6-5	once	CASSPNRGYGYTF	TGTGCCAGCAGTCCTAACAGGGGATACGGCTACACCTTC
TRBD1	TRBJ1-3	TRBV20-1	.	CSVDRGNTIYF	TGCAGTGTGGACAGGGGAAACACCATATATTTT
.	TRBJ1-5	TRBV5-6	.	CASSLGEGGPQHF	TGTGCCAGCAGCTTGGGAGAGGGAGGGCCCCAGCATTTT
.	TRBJ2-7	TRBV15	.	CATSSGGEQYF	TGTGCCACCAGCAGCGGCGGAGAGCAGTACTTC
TRBD1	TRBJ1-2	TRBV6-5	.	CATQGEGGYGYTF	TGTGCCACACAGGGGGAGGGTGGCTATGGCTACACCTTC
.	TRBJ1-1	TRBV29-1	few	CSVAGEGPAFF	TGCAGCGTGGCCGGTGAGGGCCCCGCTTTCTTT
TRBD2	TRBJ2-1	TRBV6-6	few	CASSGTSGSYNEQFF	TGTGCCAGCAGCGGGACTAGCGGGAGCTACAATGAGCAGTTCTTC
.	TRBJ2-1	TRBV28	.	CASSPSGPYNEQFF	TGTGCCAGCAGTCCCAGCGGGCCTTACAATGAGCAGTTCTTC
TRBD1	TRBJ2-7	TRBV5-1	.	CASSSGRDRKTYEQYF	TGCGCCAGCAGCTCCGGCCGGGACAGGAAAACCTACGAGCAGTACTTC
TRBD2	TRBJ2-7	TRBV7-2	once	CASSLSGSSWEQYF	TGTGCCAGCAGCTTAAGCGGGAGCTCTTGGGAGCAGTACTTC
TRBD2	TRBJ2-7	TRBV10-1	.	CASTTSGRLASYEQYF	TGCGCCAGCACGACTAGCGGGAGGCTTGCCTCCTACGAGCAGTACTTC
.	TRBJ2-5	TRBV29-1	.	CSLKISSGQETQYF	TGCAGCCTCAAAATCAGTAGCGGCCAAGAGACCCAGTACTTC
.	TRBJ2-7	TRBV27	.	CASSFGRSSYEQYF	TGTGCCAGCAGTTTTGGGAGAAGTAGCTACGAGCAGTACTTC
.	TRBJ1-2	TRBV30	.	CAWSSSVYGYTF	TGTGCCTGGAGTAGCTCGGTCTATGGCTACACCTTC
TRBD2	TRBJ2-5	TRBV5-1	few	CASSQDGRETQYF	TGCGCCAGCAGCCAGGACGGGAGGGAGACCCAGTACTTC
.	TRBJ2-7	TRBV15	.	CATRSGLKIHEQYF	TGTGCCACCAGATCGGGACTCAAAATTCACGAGCAGTACTTC
.	TRBJ1-2	TRBV5-4	.	CASSLAQSNYGYTF	TGTGCCAGCAGCTTGGCACAGAGTAACTATGGCTACACCTTC
TRBD2	TRBJ2-1	TRBV27	.	CASSLSGGTNEQFF	TGTGCCAGCAGTTTGTCGGGAGGTACGAATGAGCAGTTCTTC
TRBD1	TRBJ1-5	TRBV29-1	.	CSVQGQPNQPQHF	TGCAGCGTGCAGGGACAGCCCAATCAGCCCCAGCATTTT
.	TRBJ1-5	TRBV7-8	.	CASSSGGRALQGNQPQHF	TGTGCCAGCAGCTCTGGGGGGAGGGCCCTACAGGGCAATCAGCCCCAGCATTTT
.	TRBJ2-3	TRBV11-2	.	CASNFPGGDTQYF	TGTGCCAGCAACTTTCCCGGAGGAGATACGCAGTATTTT
TRBD1	TRBJ2-3	TRBV5-1	.	CASSFRGRSTDTQYF	TGCGCCAGCAGCTTCAGGGGGCGAAGCACAGATACGCAGTATTTT
TRBD2	TRBJ2-7	TRBV5-1	.	CASSGGESGRAYEQYF	TGCGCCAGCAGCGGTGGGGAAAGCGGGAGGGCCTACGAGCAGTACTTC
.	TRBJ2-7	TRBV30	once	CAGSPGNEQYF	TGTGCCGGGAGCCCAGGGAACGAGCAGTACTTC
.	TRBJ1-4	TRBV7-2	.	CASSPGPPGIPFF	TGTGCCAGCAGCCCAGGTCCGCCCGGGATTCCGTTTTTT
.	TRBJ2-1	TRBV10-2	.	CASKRSGDEQFF	TGCGCCAGCAAAAGGAGCGGAGATGAGCAGTTCTTC
.	TRBJ2-3	TRBV27	few	CASSLEGLSTDTQYF	TGTGCCAGCAGTTTAGAGGGACTCAGCACAGATACGCAGTATTTT
.	TRBJ1-2	TRBV5-4	many	CASSPWTFQGGYTF	TGTGCCAGCAGCCCGTGGACATTCCAGGGTGGCTACACCTTC
TRBD2	TRBJ2-1	TRBV7-6	once	CASSLGLAGGREQFF	TGTGCCAGCAGCCTTGGACTAGCGGGAGGACGAGAGCAGTTCTTC
TRBD1	TRBJ2-6	TRBV5-1	.	CASSADGTGNPGANVLTF	TGCGCCAGCAGCGCGGACGGGACAGGGAACCCTGGGGCCAACGTCCTGACTTTC
TRBD1	TRBJ1-5	TRBV18	.	CASSPRQGRDQPQHF	TGTGCCAGCTCACCTAGACAGGGGCGTGATCAGCCCCAGCATTTT
.	TRBJ2-1	TRBV19	.	CASSSLRLDINEQFF	TGTGCCAGTAGTAGCCTTAGGCTAGATATCAATGAGCAGTTCTTC
TRBD1	TRBJ2-7	TRBV10-3	.	CAISAGTGGYEQYF	TGTGCCATCAGTGCCGGGACAGGGGGCTACGAGCAGTACTTC
TRBD2	TRBJ2-1	TRBV9	.	CASSNSGTSGNNEQFF	TGTGCCAGCAGCAACTCCGGGACTAGCGGGAACAATGAGCAGTTCTTC
.	TRBJ1-4	TRBV6-5	.	CASKAVGALWEKLFF	TGTGCCAGCAAGGCTGTAGGGGCCCTTTGGGAAAAACTGTTTTTT
TRBD2	TRBJ2-1	TRBV2	once	CASSRDRLAGEGNEQFF	TGTGCCAGCAGTCGCGACCGACTAGCGGGAGAGGGCAATGAGCAGTTCTTC
.	TRBJ2-1	TRBV6-1	.	CASKGEGPQEQFF	TGTGCCAGCAAGGGGGAGGGCCCCCAAGAGCAGTTCTTC
.	TRBJ2-5	TRBV7-2	.	CASSLALRERETQYF	TGTGCCAGCAGCTTAGCGCTACGGGAGCGGGAGACCCAGTACTTC
.	TRBJ2-5	TRBV30	.	CAWSLRETQYF	TGTGCCTGGAGTTTGCGTGAGACCCAGTACTTC
TRBD1	TRBJ2-7	TRBV6-1	few	CASSVADRGRYEQYF	TGTGCCAGCAGTGTTGCGGACAGGGGTCGCTACGAGCAGTACTTC
TRBD2	TRBJ2-1	TRBV19	.	CASSVRTSGNVNEQFF	TGTGCCAGTAGTGTAAGGACTAGCGGGAATGTTAATGAGCAGTTCTTC
TRBD1	TRBJ2-1	TRBV19	.	CASSRSSRGTGSYNEQFF	TGTGCCAGTAGTAGAAGTAGTCGGGGGACAGGGTCCTACAATGAGCAGTTCTTC
TRBD2	TRBJ2-7	TRBV27	.	CASSSRLAGAQLYEQYF	TGTGCCAGCAGTTCCCGACTAGCGGGAGCGCAATTATACGAGCAGTACTTC
.	TRBJ2-2	TRBV29-1	.	CSVDAGNGELFF	TGCAGCGTTGATGCCGGGAACGGGGAGCTGTTTTTT
.	TRBJ2-5	TRBV5-4	.	CASSLGGPLSGETQYF	TGTGCCAGCAGCTTGGGGGGGCCACTATCGGGAGAGACCCAGTACTTC
.	TRBJ1-1	TRBV4-2	few	CASSEGSRWAFF	TGTGCCAGCAGCGAAGGGTCCAGATGGGCTTTCTTT
.	TRBJ2-1	TRBV2	.	CASSDPSSNVYNEQFF	TGTGCCAGCAGTGACCCGTCTAGTAACGTCTACAATGAGCAGTTCTTC
TRBD2	TRBJ2-7	TRBV4-2	many	CASSQDVAGGPSEQYF	TGTGCCAGCAGCCAAGATGTCGCGGGAGGGCCCTCCGAGCAGTACTTC
.	TRBJ2-7	TRBV27	.	CASRRTGLFSYEQYF	TGTGCCAGCCGGAGAACCGGGTTGTTCTCCTACGAGCAGTACTTC
.	TRBJ2-3	TRBV5-4	.	CASSSLAAYTDTQYF	TGTGCCAGCAGCTCTTTAGCGGCTTACACAGATACGCAGTATTTT
.	TRBJ2-7	TRBV21-1	.	CASSSYLVCEQYF	TGTGCCAGCAGCAGCTATCTAGTGTGTGAGCAGTACTTC
TRBD2	TRBJ2-3	TRBV10-3	.	CAISGLAGGTDTQYF	TGTGCCATCTCGGGGCTAGCGGGGGGGACAGATACGCAGTATTTT
.	TRBJ1-3	TRBV5-1	few	CASSPTISGTPGNTIYF	TGCGCCAGCAGCCCCACCATTTCCGGGACTCCTGGAAACACCATATATTTT
TRBD2	TRBJ2-2	TRBV19	.	CASSIGAGLAGGGELFF	TGTGCCAGTAGTATTGGGGCCGGACTAGCGGGAGGCGGGGAGCTGTTTTTT
TRBD1	TRBJ1-1	TRBV6-6	.	CASRYRGLNTEAFF	TGTGCCAGCAGATACAGGGGATTGAACACTGAAGCTTTCTTT
TRBD2	TRBJ2-7	TRBV7-2	.	CASSELAGSGSEQYF	TGTGCCAGCAGCGAGCTAGCGGGATCGGGATCCGAGCAGTACTTC